This T cell receptor (beta chain) was observed in a study of T cell responses to AZD1222 COVID-19 vaccine. This clone is a singleton in its sample. The V and J ends lost 5 bases and 4 bases respectively, with 17 bases between them. CDR1 is MNHNY and CDR2 is SVGAGI in the germline V gene (reference sequence). The CDR3 consists of 15 residues. Data came from immunoSEQ multiplex PCR; TCRdb stores just in-frame clones and leaves some out. The sample shows about 190,000 clones, approximately 90% of them seen only once. This specimen consisted of peripheral blood, obtained on day 0 of AZD1222 vaccination. The receptor's source is an adult in good health. The genes are TRBV6-6 and TRBJ2-5; no clear D gene. CDR3 sequence (DNA): TGTGCCAGCAGTCCCCTGGGCCTTAAGGGAGAGACCCAGTACTTC. Translated, it gives CASSPLGLKGETQYF.